Presented here are 5 T cell receptor beta chains from one specimen sequenced in a study of blood T cell repertoires in COVID-19. Data came from immunoSEQ multiplex PCR; TCRdb stores just in-frame clones and leaves some out. The table includes 25,000 to 35,000 clones, roughly nine tenths detected once. Sequenced sample: peripheral blood. The receptors were sampled from a man older than 75 with acute or convalescent COVID-19.

The gene calls are TRBV27 and TRBJ2-7; 11 bases fit TRBD2. Germline V lookup: CDR1 MNHEY, CDR2 SMNVEV (reference sequence). CDR3 length: 15 amino acids. J gave up 1 base and V 5 bases, and 4 bases lay outside the gene matches. The CDR3 region has the DNA TGTGCCAGCAGTGCCCGACTAGCGGGGTCCTACGAGCAGTACTTC. The encoded protein is CASSARLAGSYEQYF.

V gene TRBV5-1 combines with J gene TRBJ2-7; 9 positions match TRBD1. The CDR3 extends over 17 amino acids. In germline, CDR1 is SGHRS, CDR2 YFSETQ. V lost 4 bases, J lost 3 bases, and 14 bases stayed unmatched. This CDR3 reads CASSPRQGVVSDYEQYF. Here the CDR3 DNA reads TGCGCCAGCAGCCCCCGACAGGGGGTAGTCTCGGACTACGAGCAGTACTTC.

The chain has TRBV7-9 and TRBJ2-1; maybe TRBD2 (5 bases). V was cut by 5 bases and J by 8 bases, with 19 bases left in between. The CDR3 contains 15 residues. CDR1 and CDR2 from the germline V gene are SEHNR and FQNEAQ (reference sequence). The CDR3 sequence is CASSSTGSLGDEQFF. The CDR3 nucleotides read TGTGCCAGCAGCAGCACGGGATCCCTTGGGGATGAGCAGTTCTTC. The full variable domain, completed using reference TRBV7-9 and TRBJ2-1, is DTGVSQNPRHKITKRGQNVTFRCDPISEHNRLYWYRQTLGQGPEFLTYFQNEAQLEKSRLLSDRFSAERPKGSFSTLEIQRTEQGDSAMYLCASSSTGSLGDEQFFGPGTRLTVL.

V gene TRBV9 combines with J gene TRBJ1-2; D ambiguous. CDR1 is SGDLS, CDR2 YYNGEE, per germline. Trimming shortened V by 3 bases and J by 4 bases, and 10 bases separated the two germline ends. CDR3 length: 13 residues. For the CDR3, the DNA is TGTGCCAGCAGCGGAGGGATGGGCTATGGCTACACCTTC. This sequence encodes CASSGGMGYGYTF.

This chain links TRBV5-1 with TRBJ1-1; 8 nucleotides align to TRBD1. V lost 4 bases, J lost 0 bases, and 2 bases stayed unmatched. The CDR3 sequence is 14 residues long. CDR1 and CDR2 from the germline V gene are SGHRS and YFSETQ. The CDR3 protein is CASSGQGVNTEAFF. The CDR3 region has the DNA TGCGCCAGCAGCGGACAGGGCGTGAACACTGAAGCTTTCTTT.